This T cell receptor beta chain was documented in a study of cytomegalovirus exposure and HLA in healthy donors. Sequencing used immunoSEQ multiplex PCR; TCRdb keeps in-frame clones, though not all of them. The data show some 76,000 clones, with around 94% seen just once and over 2% held by the top ten. The CDR3 covers 14 residues. Germline CDR1 is MNHNS and CDR2 is SASEGT. V trimming: 2 bases; J trimming: 7 bases; junction bases outside the gene matches: 5. The chain couples TRBV6-1 to TRBJ2-5, with 9 bases aligning to TRBD2. The sample was PBMCs. The TCR originated in a woman aged 18-29 years in good health and CMV-seronegative. The CDR3 spells CASSERTREGTQYF. CDR3 coding DNA: TGTGCCAGCAGTGAACGGACGCGGGAGGGGACCCAGTACTTC.